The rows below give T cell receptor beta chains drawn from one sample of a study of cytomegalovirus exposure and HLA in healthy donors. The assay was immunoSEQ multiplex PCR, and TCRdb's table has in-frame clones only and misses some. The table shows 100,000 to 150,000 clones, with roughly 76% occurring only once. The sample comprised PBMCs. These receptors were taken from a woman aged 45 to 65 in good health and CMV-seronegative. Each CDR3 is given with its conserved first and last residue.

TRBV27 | CASSSGQVTEAFF
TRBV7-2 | CASRTSAGELFF
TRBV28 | CASSLYQGNEKLFF
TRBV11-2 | CASSLRGVAGGVETQYF
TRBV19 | CASSIATGKDYEQYF
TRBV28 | CASSPWTGETQYF
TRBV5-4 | CASSLGTSGQETQYF
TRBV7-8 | CASSTHGGELFF
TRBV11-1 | CASSSRDRDHEQYF
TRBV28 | CASSLPFTSGTYEQYF
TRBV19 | CASIGTGELFF
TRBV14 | CASSQVGTGLTYEQYF
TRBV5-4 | CASSLGGTGLYEQYF
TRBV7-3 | CASGRDRVSGELFF
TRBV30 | CASGGRASGNEQFF